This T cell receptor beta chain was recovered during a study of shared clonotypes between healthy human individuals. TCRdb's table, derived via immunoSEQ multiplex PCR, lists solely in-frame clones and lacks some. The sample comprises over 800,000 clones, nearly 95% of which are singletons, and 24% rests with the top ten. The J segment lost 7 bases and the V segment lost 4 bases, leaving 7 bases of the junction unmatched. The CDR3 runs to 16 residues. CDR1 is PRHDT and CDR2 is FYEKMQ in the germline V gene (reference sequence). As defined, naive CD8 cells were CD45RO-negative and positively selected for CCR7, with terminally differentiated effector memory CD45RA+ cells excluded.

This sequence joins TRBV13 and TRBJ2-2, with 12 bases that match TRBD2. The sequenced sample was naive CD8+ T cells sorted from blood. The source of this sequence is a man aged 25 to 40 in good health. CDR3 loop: CASSYRLAGVGGELFF. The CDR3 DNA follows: TGTGCCAGCAGCTACCGACTAGCGGGAGTGGGCGGGGAGCTGTTTTTT.